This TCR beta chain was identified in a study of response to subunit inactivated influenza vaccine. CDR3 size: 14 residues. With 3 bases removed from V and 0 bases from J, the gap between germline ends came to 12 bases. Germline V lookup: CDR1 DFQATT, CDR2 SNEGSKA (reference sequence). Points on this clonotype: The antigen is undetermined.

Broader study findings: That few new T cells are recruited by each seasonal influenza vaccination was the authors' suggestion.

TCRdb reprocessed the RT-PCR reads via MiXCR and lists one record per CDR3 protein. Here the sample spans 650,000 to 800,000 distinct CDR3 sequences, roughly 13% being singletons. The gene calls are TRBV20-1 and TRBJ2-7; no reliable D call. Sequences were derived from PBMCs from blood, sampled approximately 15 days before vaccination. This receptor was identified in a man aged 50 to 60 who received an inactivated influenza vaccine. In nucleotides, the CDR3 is TGCAGTGCTAGTGGTGCCGCTGGCTCCTACGAGCAGTACTTC. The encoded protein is CSASGAAGSYEQYF.